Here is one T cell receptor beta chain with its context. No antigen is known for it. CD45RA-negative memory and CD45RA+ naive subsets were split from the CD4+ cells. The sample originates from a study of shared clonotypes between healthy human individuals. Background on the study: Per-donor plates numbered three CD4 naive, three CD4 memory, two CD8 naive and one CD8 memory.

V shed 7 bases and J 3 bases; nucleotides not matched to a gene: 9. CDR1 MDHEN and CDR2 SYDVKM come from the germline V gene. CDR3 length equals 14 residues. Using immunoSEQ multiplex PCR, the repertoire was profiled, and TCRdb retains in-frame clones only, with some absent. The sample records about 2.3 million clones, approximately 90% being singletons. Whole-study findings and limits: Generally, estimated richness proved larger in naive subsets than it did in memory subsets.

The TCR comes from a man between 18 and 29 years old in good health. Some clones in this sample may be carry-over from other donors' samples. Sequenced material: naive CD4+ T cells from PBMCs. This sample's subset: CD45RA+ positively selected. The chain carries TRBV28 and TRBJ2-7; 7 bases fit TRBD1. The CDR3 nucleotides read TGTGCCAGCACAGGGACAGCCTCTATCTACGAGCAGTACTTC. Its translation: CASTGTASIYEQYF.